This T cell receptor (beta chain) came from a study of blood T cell repertoires in COVID-19. Turning to the study itself: The United States, Italy and Spain were the sources of the acute and convalescent COVID-19 samples. PBMCs, B-cell-depleted T cells, or T cells provided the cDNA or gDNA that made up the material.

Per the authors' pipeline: Estimation of nucleated cell counts was performed using reference gene primer amplification. TCRdb keeps only in-frame clones here, not all; method: immunoSEQ multiplex PCR. D and trimming were read from the DNA, whereas the V and J calls and clone size are those reported in that table. The sample carries approximately 88,000 clones, approximately 81% recorded once. The CDR3 totals 20 residues. After removal of 2 bases from V and 0 bases from J, the junction contained 17 bases not matched to a gene. From germline, CDR1 is MGHRA and CDR2 YSYEKL. The sequenced sample consisted of peripheral blood. The chain joins TRBV4-1 to TRBJ2-3; TRBD1 agrees at 7 bases. The TCR sequence derives from a woman in her sixties or seventies with acute or convalescent COVID-19. In DNA, the CDR3 is TGCGCCAGCAGCCAACTTCGCGTCCGAGGGGGCCGATCTAGCACAGATACGCAGTATTTT. It specifies CASSQLRVRGGRSSTDTQYF.